This is a list of T cell receptor beta chains from one sample in a study of identifying expanded T cells in peripheral blood. Clones were sequenced by immunoSEQ multiplex PCR, and TCRdb holds only the in-frame ones, with some missing. The data contain 75,000 to 95,000 clones, around 90% of them singletons. Sequences were obtained from blood. All receptors derive from a person aged 18 to 75 in good health. The CDR3 runs from the conserved cysteine through the conserved F or W. D genes are given only for firm matches. The size field is filled for only some rows; it gives once, few, many or a size class.

clone_size	cdr3_length	v_call	j_call	d_call	cdr3_nt	cdr3_aa
NA	16	TRBV6-6	TRBJ1-3	NA	TGTGCCAGCAGTAAAAAACTGAGGCCTTCGGGAAACACCATATATTTT	CASSKKLRPSGNTIYF
NA	14	TRBV27	TRBJ2-1	NA	TGTGCCAGCAGTTTATCGAGGGGAGGCAATGAGCAGTTCTTC	CASSLSRGGNEQFF
NA	11	TRBV11-2	TRBJ2-1	NA	TGTGCCAGCAGGGAGGGCCTAGAGCAGTTCTTC	CASREGLEQFF
NA	14	TRBV6-1	TRBJ1-1	NA	TGTGCCAGCAGTGAAGCCAGGGTGAACACTGAAGCTTTCTTT	CASSEARVNTEAFF
once	17	TRBV4-2	TRBJ2-1	NA	TGTGCCAGCAGCCAAGTCCGGGGAGTGGGGAGCCTCGATGAGCAGTTCTTC	CASSQVRGVGSLDEQFF
NA	15	TRBV30	TRBJ1-2	NA	TGTGCCTGGAGTCCTCTGTCCGGGTTCTACTATGGCTACACCTTC	CAWSPLSGFYYGYTF
NA	14	TRBV19	TRBJ1-1	NA	TGTGCCAGTAGTATTACGGGCGTGAACACTGAAGCTTTCTTT	CASSITGVNTEAFF
NA	12	TRBV19	TRBJ2-1	NA	TGTGCCAGTAGTACCAATTACAATGAGCAGTTCTTC	CASSTNYNEQFF
NA	15	TRBV9	TRBJ2-7	NA	TGTGCCAGCAGCGTAGGACCGGAGTTTTCCTACGAGCAGTACTTC	CASSVGPEFSYEQYF
NA	16	TRBV30	TRBJ1-2	TRBD1	TGTGCCTGGAGGGGGGACAGCCAGTTAGCTAACTATGGCTACACCTTC	CAWRGDSQLANYGYTF
NA	14	TRBV2	TRBJ2-7	NA	TGTGCCAGCAGGGAGACAGGAGTCCTTCGCGAGCAGTACTTC	CASRETGVLREQYF
NA	16	TRBV11-2	TRBJ1-6	NA	TGTGCCAGCAGCTTAAGTTCGACCTCCTATAATTCACCCCTCCACTTT	CASSLSSTSYNSPLHF
NA	15	TRBV2	TRBJ2-1	TRBD2	TGTGCCAGCAGGGCCGCTGGGCTAGCGGGAGTTGAGCAGTTCTTC	CASRAAGLAGVEQFF
NA	15	TRBV7-9	TRBJ1-2	NA	TGTGCCAGCAGCTTAGCGCAGGGGCTCAACTATGGCTACACCTTC	CASSLAQGLNYGYTF
NA	13	TRBV6-5	TRBJ1-2	NA	TGTGCCAGCACCCCCGGCGAAGTCTATGGCTACACCTTC	CASTPGEVYGYTF
NA	17	TRBV7-9	TRBJ1-1	NA	TGTGCCAGCAGCTTAATACCGGCAGGGGAAGGGAACACTGAAGCTTTCTTT	CASSLIPAGEGNTEAFF
NA	20	TRBV5-4	TRBJ2-1	TRBD2	TGTGCCAGCAGCCCTAGGGGAGGGTCCGTTAGCGGGTGGACCTACAATGAGCAGTTCTTC	CASSPRGGSVSGWTYNEQFF
once	16	TRBV11-2	TRBJ2-1	NA	TGTGCCAGCAGCTCCACCTTTTCAGGAGCCTACAATGAGCAGTTCTTC	CASSSTFSGAYNEQFF
NA	14	TRBV6-5	TRBJ2-3	NA	TGTGCCAGCAGGGCCAGGGAGCTTACAGATACGCAGTATTTT	CASRARELTDTQYF
once	15	TRBV18	TRBJ2-3	NA	TGTGCCAGCTCACCACCCGCCAGAAGCACAGATACGCAGTATTTT	CASSPPARSTDTQYF
NA	11	TRBV25-1	TRBJ2-5	NA	TGTGCCAGCTCCGGAGGGGTGGCCCAGTACTTC	CASSGGVAQYF
NA	15	TRBV5-6	TRBJ1-3	NA	TGTGCCAGCAGCTTGGACCCCTTTTCTGGAAACACCATATATTTT	CASSLDPFSGNTIYF
once	13	TRBV6-1	TRBJ2-5	TRBD1	TGTGCCAGCAGCAGGGACAGAGAAGAGACCCAGTACTTC	CASSRDREETQYF
NA	12	TRBV2	TRBJ1-1	NA	TGTGCCAGCAGTGCACAGGACACTGAAGCTTTCTTT	CASSAQDTEAFF
NA	14	TRBV15	TRBJ1-2	NA	TGTGCCACCAGCAGCCGCGGGATGTACTATGGCTACACCTTC	CATSSRGMYYGYTF
few	13	TRBV18	TRBJ1-5	NA	TGTGCCAGCTCACCCGACAGAGATCAGCCCCAGCATTTT	CASSPDRDQPQHF
NA	16	TRBV4-1	TRBJ1-2	NA	TGCGCCAGCAGCCAAGGGGCAGCATTCTCTAACTATGGCTACACCTTC	CASSQGAAFSNYGYTF
NA	17	TRBV7-3	TRBJ2-2	TRBD2	TGTGCCAGCAGCTTAACTAGCGGGGGGAAAAACACCGGGGAGCTGTTTTTT	CASSLTSGGKNTGELFF
NA	16	TRBV6-5	TRBJ2-4	TRBD1	TGTGCCAGCAGTTACTCGGCAGGGGGCGCCCAAAACATTCAGTACTTC	CASSYSAGGAQNIQYF
NA	15	TRBV19	TRBJ1-1	NA	TGTGCCAGTAGTATCGGGTACTCCATGAACACTGAAGCTTTCTTT	CASSIGYSMNTEAFF
NA	15	TRBV29-1	TRBJ1-2	NA	TGCAGCGTTGATGGGCAGGGGCGGGGAGACTATGGCTACACCTTC	CSVDGQGRGDYGYTF
NA	12	TRBV10-2	TRBJ2-7	NA	TGCGCCGCTGGCGCTGTTTCCTACGAGCAGTACTTC	CAAGAVSYEQYF
NA	12	TRBV30	TRBJ1-1	NA	TGTGCCTGGAGGGGGGCGTTCACTGAAGCTTTCTTT	CAWRGAFTEAFF
NA	13	TRBV30	TRBJ2-3	TRBD2	TGTGCCTGGGGGGAGGGCGGCACAGATACGCAGTATTTT	CAWGEGGTDTQYF
NA	15	TRBV18	TRBJ2-5	NA	TGTGCCAGCTCACCCGGGGGGACAGACCAAGAGACCCAGTACTTC	CASSPGGTDQETQYF
NA	14	TRBV6-5	TRBJ1-2	NA	TGTGCCAGCAGTTACAAGACAGAGAACTATGGCTACACCTTC	CASSYKTENYGYTF
NA	13	TRBV29-1	TRBJ2-7	TRBD2	TGCAGCGGAGTGTCTAGCGGGAGAGGCGAGCAGTACTTC	CSGVSSGRGEQYF
NA	16	TRBV6-1	TRBJ1-4	TRBD1	TGTGCCAGCAGTGAAGGGGGGACAGGACGGGGTGAAAAACTGTTTTTT	CASSEGGTGRGEKLFF
once	14	TRBV9	TRBJ2-3	NA	TGTGCCAGCAGCGTAGTGGGGAGCGGAGATACGCAGTATTTT	CASSVVGSGDTQYF
NA	13	TRBV5-1	TRBJ2-7	NA	TGCGCCAGCAAGGCGAGCACGGCCTACGAGCAGTACTTC	CASKASTAYEQYF
NA	15	TRBV9	TRBJ2-1	TRBD1	TGTGCCAGCAGCGTTGGGACAGGGAAATACAATGAGCAGTTCTTC	CASSVGTGKYNEQFF
NA	15	TRBV18	TRBJ2-3	NA	TGTGCCAGCTCACCTCCCGGACGGAGCACAGATACGCAGTATTTT	CASSPPGRSTDTQYF
NA	15	TRBV12-5	TRBJ2-3	NA	TGTGCTAGTGGTTTGGGGGTTGTAGGGAAAAATACGCAGTATTTT	CASGLGVVGKNTQYF
once	15	TRBV6-5	TRBJ1-2	NA	TGTGCCAGCAGTCTTACCCCCGCAGACGACTATGGCTACACCTTC	CASSLTPADDYGYTF
NA	15	TRBV30	TRBJ2-5	NA	TGTGCCTGGAGTGTAAGAAGCAGGGACCAAGAGACCCAGTACTTC	CAWSVRSRDQETQYF
NA	14	TRBV5-1	TRBJ2-4	TRBD2	TGCGCCAGCAGTTTCCTCCACGGGAGGAACATTCAGTACTTC	CASSFLHGRNIQYF
NA	15	TRBV6-5	TRBJ2-7	NA	TGTGCCAGCAGTTACGATCGGGACTCTTCCTACGAGCAGTACTTC	CASSYDRDSSYEQYF
few	15	TRBV5-1	TRBJ2-7	TRBD2	TGCGCCAGCAGCTTGCTGGGGGGGTTGGGTTACGAGCAGTACTTC	CASSLLGGLGYEQYF
NA	15	TRBV2	TRBJ2-3	TRBD2	TGTGCCAGCAGTGAAGCGCCGGGAGGGGGAGATACGCAGTATTTT	CASSEAPGGGDTQYF
NA	15	TRBV19	TRBJ1-3	TRBD1	TGTGCCAGTAGTCCCCGACAGGGGTGGTCGGCCACCATATATTTT	CASSPRQGWSATIYF
NA	15	TRBV4-1	TRBJ1-2	NA	TGCGCCAGCAGCCCTTCCCCGACAGTGGACTATGGCTACACCTTC	CASSPSPTVDYGYTF
NA	15	TRBV4-1	TRBJ2-7	NA	TGCGCCAGCAGCCAAGGACAGAGTATACCCTACGAGCAGTACTTC	CASSQGQSIPYEQYF
NA	14	TRBV5-4	TRBJ1-1	NA	TGTGCCAGCACCAGAGGGGGGTCGGAGACTGAAGCTTTCTTT	CASTRGGSETEAFF
NA	13	TRBV2	TRBJ1-1	TRBD1	TGTGCCACGGGGGGACAGGGCGAGACTGAAGCTTTCTTT	CATGGQGETEAFF